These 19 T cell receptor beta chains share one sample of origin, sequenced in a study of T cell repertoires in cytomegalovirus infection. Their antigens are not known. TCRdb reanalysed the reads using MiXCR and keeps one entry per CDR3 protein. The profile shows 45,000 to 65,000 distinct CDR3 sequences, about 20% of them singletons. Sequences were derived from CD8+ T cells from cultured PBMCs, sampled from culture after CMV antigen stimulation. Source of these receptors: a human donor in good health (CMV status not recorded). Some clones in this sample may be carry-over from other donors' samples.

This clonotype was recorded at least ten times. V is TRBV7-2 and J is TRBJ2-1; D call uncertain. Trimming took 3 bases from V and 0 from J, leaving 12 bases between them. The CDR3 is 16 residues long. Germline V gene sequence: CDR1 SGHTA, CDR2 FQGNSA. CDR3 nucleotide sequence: TGTGCCAGCAGCTTGAGAGGATCTAGCTCCTACAATGAGCAGTTCTTC. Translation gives CASSLRGSSSYNEQFF. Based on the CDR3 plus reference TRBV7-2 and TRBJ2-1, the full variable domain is GAGVSQSPSNKVTEKGKDVELRCDPISGHTALYWYRQSLGQGLEFLIYFQGNSAPDKSGLPSDRFSAERTGGSVSTLTIQRTQQEDSAVYLCASSLRGSSSYNEQFFGPGTRLTVL.

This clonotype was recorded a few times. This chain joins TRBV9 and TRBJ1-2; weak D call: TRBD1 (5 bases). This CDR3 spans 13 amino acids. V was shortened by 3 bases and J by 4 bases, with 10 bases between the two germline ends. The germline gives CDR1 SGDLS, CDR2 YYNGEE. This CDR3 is CASSDQGLYGYTF. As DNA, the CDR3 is TGTGCCAGCAGCGATCAGGGCCTCTATGGCTACACCTTC.

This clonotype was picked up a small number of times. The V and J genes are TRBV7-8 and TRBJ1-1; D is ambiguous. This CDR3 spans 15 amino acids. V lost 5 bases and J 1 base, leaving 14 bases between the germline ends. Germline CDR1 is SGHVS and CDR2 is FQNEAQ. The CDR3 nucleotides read TGTGCCAGCAGCCCCGTCGAAGGTAGGAACACTGAAGCTTTCTTT. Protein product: CASSPVEGRNTEAFF.

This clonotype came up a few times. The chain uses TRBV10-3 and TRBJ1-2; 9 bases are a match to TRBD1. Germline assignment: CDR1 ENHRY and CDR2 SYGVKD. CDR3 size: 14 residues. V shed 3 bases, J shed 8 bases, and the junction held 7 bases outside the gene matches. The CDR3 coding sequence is TGTGCCATCAGTGAACCACAGGGGGCATTCGGCTACACCTTC. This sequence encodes CAISEPQGAFGYTF.

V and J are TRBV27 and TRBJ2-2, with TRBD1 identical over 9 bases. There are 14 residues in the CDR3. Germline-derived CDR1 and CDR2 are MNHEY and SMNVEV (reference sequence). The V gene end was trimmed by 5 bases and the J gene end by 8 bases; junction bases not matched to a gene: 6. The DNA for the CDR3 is TGTGCCAGCAGTGGACAGGGGAGGTTGGGGGAGCTGTTTTTT. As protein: CASSGQGRLGELFF.

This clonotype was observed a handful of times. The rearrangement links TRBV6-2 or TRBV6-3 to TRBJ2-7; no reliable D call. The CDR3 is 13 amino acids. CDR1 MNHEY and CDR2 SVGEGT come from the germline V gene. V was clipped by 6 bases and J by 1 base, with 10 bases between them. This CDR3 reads CASSPTASYEQYF. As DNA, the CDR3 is TGTGCCAGCAGCCCCACGGCGTCCTACGAGCAGTACTTC.

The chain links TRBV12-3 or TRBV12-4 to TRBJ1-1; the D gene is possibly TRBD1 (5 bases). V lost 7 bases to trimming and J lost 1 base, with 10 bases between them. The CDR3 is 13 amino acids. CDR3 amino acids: CASTTGTNTEAFF. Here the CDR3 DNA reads TGTGCCAGCACCACGGGGACGAACACTGAAGCTTTCTTT.

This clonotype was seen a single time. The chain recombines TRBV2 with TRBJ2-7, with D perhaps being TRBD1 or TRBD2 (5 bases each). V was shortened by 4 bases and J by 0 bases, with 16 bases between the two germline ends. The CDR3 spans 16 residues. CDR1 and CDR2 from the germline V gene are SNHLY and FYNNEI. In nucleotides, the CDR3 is TGTGCCAGCAGTGTAATCCCTTCCGGGGCCTCCTACGAGCAGTACTTC. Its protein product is CASSVIPSGASYEQYF.

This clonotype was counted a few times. The CDR3 region has the DNA TGTGCCAGCAGCTTAGGGGGGGCTAATCAGCCCCAGCATTTT. Amino acids: CASSLGGANQPQHF. V and J are TRBV7-2 and TRBJ1-5; possible D gene TRBD1, 6 bases. V was clipped by 1 base and J by 4 bases, with 8 bases between them. CDR1 is SGHTA, CDR2 FQGNSA, per germline. The CDR3 loop spans 14 amino acids. The full variable domain, in which reference TRBV7-2 and TRBJ1-5 provide the parts outside the CDR3, is GAGVSQSPSNKVTEKGKDVELRCDPISGHTALYWYRQSLGQGLEFLIYFQGNSAPDKSGLPSDRFSAERTGGSVSTLTIQRTQQEDSAVYLCASSLGGANQPQHFGDGTRLSIL.

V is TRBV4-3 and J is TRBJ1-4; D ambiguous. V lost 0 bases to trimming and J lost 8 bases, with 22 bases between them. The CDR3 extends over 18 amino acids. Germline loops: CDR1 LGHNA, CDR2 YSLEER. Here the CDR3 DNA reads TGCGCCAGCAGCCAAGATCGGAGGTCTTCCGGGCTGGGAGAAAAACTGTTTTTT. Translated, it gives CASSQDRRSSGLGEKLFF.

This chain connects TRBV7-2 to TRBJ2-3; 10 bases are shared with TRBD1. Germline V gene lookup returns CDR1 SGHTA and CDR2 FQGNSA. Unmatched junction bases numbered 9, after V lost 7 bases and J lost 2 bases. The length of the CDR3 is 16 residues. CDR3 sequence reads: CASNWRGTGATDTQYF. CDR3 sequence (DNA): TGTGCCAGCAATTGGAGGGGGACAGGGGCCACAGATACGCAGTATTTT.

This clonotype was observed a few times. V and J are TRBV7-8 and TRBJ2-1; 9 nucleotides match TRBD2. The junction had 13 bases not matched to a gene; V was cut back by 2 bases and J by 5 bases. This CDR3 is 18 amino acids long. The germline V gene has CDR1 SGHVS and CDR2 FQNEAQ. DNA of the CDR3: TGTGCCAGCAGCTTAAGGGCCGGGGCGGCGGGGGGGAACAATGAGCAGTTCTTC. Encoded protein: CASSLRAGAAGGNNEQFF.

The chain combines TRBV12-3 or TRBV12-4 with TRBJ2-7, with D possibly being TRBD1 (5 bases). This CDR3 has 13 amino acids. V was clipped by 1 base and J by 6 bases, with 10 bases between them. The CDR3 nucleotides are TGTGCCAGCAGTTTAGGGAAGGGGCCCGAGCAGTACTTC. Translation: CASSLGKGPEQYF.

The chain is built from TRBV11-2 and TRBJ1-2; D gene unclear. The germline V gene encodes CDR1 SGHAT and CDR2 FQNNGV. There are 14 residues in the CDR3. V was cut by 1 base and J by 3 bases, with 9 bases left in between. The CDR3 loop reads CASSLGSQDYGYTF. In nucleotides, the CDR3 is TGTGCCAGCAGCTTAGGGTCGCAGGACTATGGCTACACCTTC. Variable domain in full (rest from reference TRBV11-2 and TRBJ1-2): EAGVAQSPRYKIIEKRQSVAFWCNPISGHATLYWYQQILGQGPKLLIQFQNNGVVDDSQLPKDRFSAERLKGVDSTLKIQPAKLEDSAVYLCASSLGSQDYGYTFGSGTRLTVV.

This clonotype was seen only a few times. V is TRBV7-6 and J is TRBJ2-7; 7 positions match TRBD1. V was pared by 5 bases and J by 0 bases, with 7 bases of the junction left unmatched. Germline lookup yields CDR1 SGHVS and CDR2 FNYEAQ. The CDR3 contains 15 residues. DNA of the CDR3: TGTGCCAGCAGCGACCAGGGACAGAGCTCCTACGAGCAGTACTTC. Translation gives CASSDQGQSSYEQYF.

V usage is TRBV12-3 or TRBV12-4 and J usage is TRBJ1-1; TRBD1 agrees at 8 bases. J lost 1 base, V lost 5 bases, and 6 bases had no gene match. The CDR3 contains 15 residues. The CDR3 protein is CASSQGAQGNTEAFF. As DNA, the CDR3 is TGTGCCAGCAGTCAGGGGGCTCAGGGGAACACTGAAGCTTTCTTT.

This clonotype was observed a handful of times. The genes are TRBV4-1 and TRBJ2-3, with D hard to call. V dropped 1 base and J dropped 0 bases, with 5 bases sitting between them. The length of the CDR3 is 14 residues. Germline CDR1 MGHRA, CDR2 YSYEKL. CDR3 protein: CASSQVPSTDTQYF. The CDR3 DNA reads TGCGCCAGCAGCCAAGTCCCCAGCACAGATACGCAGTATTTT.

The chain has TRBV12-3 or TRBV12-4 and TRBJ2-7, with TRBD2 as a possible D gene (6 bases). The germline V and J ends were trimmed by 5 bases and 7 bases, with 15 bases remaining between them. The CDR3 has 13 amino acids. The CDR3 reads CASSPGTDYEQYF. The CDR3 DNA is TGTGCCAGCAGTCCAGGGACGGACTATGAGCAGTACTTC.

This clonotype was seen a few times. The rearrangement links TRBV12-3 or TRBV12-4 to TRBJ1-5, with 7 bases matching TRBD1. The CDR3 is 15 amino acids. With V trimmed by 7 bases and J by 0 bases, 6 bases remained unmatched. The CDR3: CASMTGIYSNQPQHF. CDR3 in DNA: TGTGCCAGCATGACAGGGATCTATAGCAATCAGCCCCAGCATTTT.